Listed below are T cell receptor beta chains from one sample, sequenced in a study of PD-L1 blockade in urothelial cancer. The table came from immunoSEQ multiplex PCR; TCRdb's copy has only in-frame clones and leaves some out. The profile shows 40,000 to 45,000 clones, about 88% of them singletons. Sequences were derived from PBMCs, sampled around atezolizumab (anti-PD-L1) treatment. The source of these receptors is a woman between 55 and 75 years old with urothelial cancer. CDR3s include the opening cysteine and the closing phenylalanine or tryptophan. Fields, in order: clone size, J gene, V gene, D gene, CDR3 DNA, CDR3 protein. The D gene is left open where the match is weak. Size tells how often a clone was seen (once, few, many) or the class of an expanded clone, and some rows leave it out.

. TRBJ2-5 TRBV5-4 TRBD1 TGTGCCAGCAGCTCTGAGCAGGGGGAACAAGAGACCCAGTACTTC CASSSEQGEQETQYF
. TRBJ2-3 TRBV14 . TGTGCCAGCAGCCACGTGGGTGAAGCGGACCTCCGGGGTACGCAGTATTTT CASSHVGEADLRGTQYF
. TRBJ2-6 TRBV5-1 . TGCGCCAGCAGCTGGACAGTGTCTGGGGCCAACGTCCTGACTTTC CASSWTVSGANVLTF
. TRBJ1-1 TRBV7-8 . TGTGCCAGCAGCTTAGCCAGGTGGGGGGGCCACACTGAAGCTTTCTTT CASSLARWGGHTEAFF
. TRBJ1-2 TRBV9 TRBD1 TGTGCCAGCAGCGTAGCCGGTCACGGGGCAGGGGGCTCCAACGGTTATGGCTACACCTTC CASSVAGHGAGGSNGYGYTF
once TRBJ2-3 TRBV7-8 . TGTGCCAGCAGCCCACCGGTTCTAGCGCGGGATACGCAGTATTTT CASSPPVLARDTQYF
. TRBJ2-1 TRBV28 TRBD1 TGTGCCAGCAGGCCCCAGACAGGGTTGAGCTACAATGAGCAGTTCTTC CASRPQTGLSYNEQFF
. TRBJ2-1 TRBV10-3 TRBD2 TGTGCCATCAGGGGGGGGACTAGCGGGGGAAATGAGCAGTTCTTC CAIRGGTSGGNEQFF
once TRBJ2-3 TRBV7-2 TRBD2 TGTGCCAGCAGCCTCCCCTTCGCCGGGACTAGCGGGAGAACAGATACGCAGTATTTT CASSLPFAGTSGRTDTQYF
. TRBJ2-1 TRBV11-3 TRBD2 TGTGCCAGCAGCTTAGAACAGCGGGGTGAGCAGTTCTTC CASSLEQRGEQFF
. TRBJ1-2 TRBV6-5 . TGTGCCAGCAAAAGACAGGATAGCTACACCTTC CASKRQDSYTF
once TRBJ2-5 TRBV12-5 TRBD1 TGTGCTAGTGGTTTGTCACAGACAGGGCCGCCTACCGAGACCCAGTACTTC CASGLSQTGPPTETQYF
. TRBJ2-1 TRBV6-5 TRBD2 TGTGCCAGCAGTTACCAAGCGGGGGGGCCTTTTTATGAGCAGTTCTTC CASSYQAGGPFYEQFF
. TRBJ2-7 TRBV10-1 . TGCGCCAGCAGTGAGTCGGTCCGGGGCTACGAGCAGTACTTC CASSESVRGYEQYF
. TRBJ2-1 TRBV7-3 . TGTGCCAGCAGCTTAAGGGGGGGCTCCTCCTACAATGAGCAGTTCTTC CASSLRGGSSYNEQFF
. TRBJ2-7 TRBV6-6 TRBD2 TGTGCCAGCGCACGACTAGCGGGATGGGGCGAGCAGTACTTC CASARLAGWGEQYF
. TRBJ2-7 TRBV7-6 TRBD1 TGTGCCAGCAGCAAAGGTCCCGCAGGGGGCTCCTACGAGCAGTACTTC CASSKGPAGGSYEQYF
. TRBJ2-7 TRBV19 . TGTGCCAGTAGTATACAAGGGGGTTACGAGCAGTACTTC CASSIQGGYEQYF
. TRBJ1-2 TRBV5-6 TRBD1 TGTGCCAGCTTCGGCCCAGGGGGCTATGGCTACACCTTC CASFGPGGYGYTF
. TRBJ2-5 TRBV29-1 . TGCAGCGTTGAATTCGCGTTGGCAGGGATTAAAGAGACCCAGTACTTC CSVEFALAGIKETQYF
. TRBJ2-7 TRBV5-4 . TGTGCCAGCAGCTCTCAGGGAGGTATCTCCTACGAGCAGTACTTC CASSSQGGISYEQYF
. TRBJ2-1 TRBV19 . TGTGCCAGTAGTATGGCTTCCTACAATGAGCAGTTCTTC CASSMASYNEQFF
once TRBJ1-1 TRBV2 . TGTGCCTTTTCTCTGGGGGGCACTGAAGCTTTCTTT CAFSLGGTEAFF
. TRBJ2-1 TRBV27 TRBD2 TGTGCCAGCAGGACCGGGACTAGCGCATACAATGAGCAGTTCTTC CASRTGTSAYNEQFF
medium-sized TRBJ2-7 TRBV4-1 . TGCGCCAGCAGCCAAGATCTGGCGGCTAAGCTCTACGAGCAGTACTTC CASSQDLAAKLYEQYF
. TRBJ2-1 TRBV4-3 TRBD2 TGCGCCAGCAGCCAAGATCTGCGGGAGGGCCGATACAATGAGCAGTTCTTC CASSQDLREGRYNEQFF
few TRBJ1-4 TRBV6-1 . TGTGCCAGCAGGACGGGTGCAACTAATGAAAAACTGTTTTTT CASRTGATNEKLFF
. TRBJ2-5 TRBV6-5 TRBD1 TGTGCCAGCAGTTCCTGGACAGGGCAGGAGACCCAGTACTTC CASSSWTGQETQYF
. TRBJ1-5 TRBV2 . TGTGCCAGCAGGGGGGGGAATCAGCCCCAGCATTTT CASRGGNQPQHF
once TRBJ2-7 TRBV2 TRBD1 TGTGCCAGCAAATTCAGGGGGAGCTCCTACGAGCAGTACTTC CASKFRGSSYEQYF
. TRBJ1-2 TRBV13 . TGTGCCAGCAGCTTAGCTCAACTAGGCTACACCTTC CASSLAQLGYTF
. TRBJ1-3 TRBV18 TRBD1 TGTGCCAGCTCAAGGGACAGGGGCCGCTCTGGAAACACCATATATTTT CASSRDRGRSGNTIYF
. TRBJ2-6 TRBV9 . TGTGCCAGCAGCGTAGAAGCAGGGATGGTAACTGGGGCCAACGTCCTGACTTTC CASSVEAGMVTGANVLTF
. TRBJ2-7 TRBV7-6 . TGTGCCAGCAGCTTAGCGTCAGATGATTTCTACGAGCAGTACTTC CASSLASDDFYEQYF
. TRBJ1-3 TRBV4-1 . TGCGCCAGCTCTTCACAGGGTGGGGGAAACACCATATATTTT CASSSQGGGNTIYF
once TRBJ1-1 TRBV10-3 . TGTGCCATCATGCGGGGGGACACTGAAGCTTTCTTT CAIMRGDTEAFF
. TRBJ2-2 TRBV19 TRBD2 TGTGCCAGTCGACTAGCGGGAGGGCCGGTCACCGGGGAGCTGTTTTTT CASRLAGGPVTGELFF
once TRBJ1-4 TRBV14 . TGTGCCAGCAGCCAACCAGCGACAGGAACTAATGAAAAACTGTTTTTT CASSQPATGTNEKLFF
once TRBJ2-2 TRBV5-1 . TGCGCCAGCAGCTTGGCCAGGGGCACCGGGGAGCTGTTTTTT CASSLARGTGELFF
once TRBJ2-5 TRBV18 TRBD1 TGTGCCAGCTCACCTGGACCCTCGGACAGGGGGCGGGAAGAGACCCAGTACTTC CASSPGPSDRGREETQYF
. TRBJ2-1 TRBV20-1 . TGCAGTGCTAGTCCCGACTTTGAGCAGTTCTTC CSASPDFEQFF
. TRBJ2-5 TRBV2 . TGTGCCAGCAGTGTGTTCGTCCAAGAGACCCAGTACTTC CASSVFVQETQYF
. TRBJ2-4 TRBV5-4 TRBD2 TGTGCCAGCAGCCCGGGAGGGGGGACCGAAAACATTCAGTACTTC CASSPGGGTENIQYF